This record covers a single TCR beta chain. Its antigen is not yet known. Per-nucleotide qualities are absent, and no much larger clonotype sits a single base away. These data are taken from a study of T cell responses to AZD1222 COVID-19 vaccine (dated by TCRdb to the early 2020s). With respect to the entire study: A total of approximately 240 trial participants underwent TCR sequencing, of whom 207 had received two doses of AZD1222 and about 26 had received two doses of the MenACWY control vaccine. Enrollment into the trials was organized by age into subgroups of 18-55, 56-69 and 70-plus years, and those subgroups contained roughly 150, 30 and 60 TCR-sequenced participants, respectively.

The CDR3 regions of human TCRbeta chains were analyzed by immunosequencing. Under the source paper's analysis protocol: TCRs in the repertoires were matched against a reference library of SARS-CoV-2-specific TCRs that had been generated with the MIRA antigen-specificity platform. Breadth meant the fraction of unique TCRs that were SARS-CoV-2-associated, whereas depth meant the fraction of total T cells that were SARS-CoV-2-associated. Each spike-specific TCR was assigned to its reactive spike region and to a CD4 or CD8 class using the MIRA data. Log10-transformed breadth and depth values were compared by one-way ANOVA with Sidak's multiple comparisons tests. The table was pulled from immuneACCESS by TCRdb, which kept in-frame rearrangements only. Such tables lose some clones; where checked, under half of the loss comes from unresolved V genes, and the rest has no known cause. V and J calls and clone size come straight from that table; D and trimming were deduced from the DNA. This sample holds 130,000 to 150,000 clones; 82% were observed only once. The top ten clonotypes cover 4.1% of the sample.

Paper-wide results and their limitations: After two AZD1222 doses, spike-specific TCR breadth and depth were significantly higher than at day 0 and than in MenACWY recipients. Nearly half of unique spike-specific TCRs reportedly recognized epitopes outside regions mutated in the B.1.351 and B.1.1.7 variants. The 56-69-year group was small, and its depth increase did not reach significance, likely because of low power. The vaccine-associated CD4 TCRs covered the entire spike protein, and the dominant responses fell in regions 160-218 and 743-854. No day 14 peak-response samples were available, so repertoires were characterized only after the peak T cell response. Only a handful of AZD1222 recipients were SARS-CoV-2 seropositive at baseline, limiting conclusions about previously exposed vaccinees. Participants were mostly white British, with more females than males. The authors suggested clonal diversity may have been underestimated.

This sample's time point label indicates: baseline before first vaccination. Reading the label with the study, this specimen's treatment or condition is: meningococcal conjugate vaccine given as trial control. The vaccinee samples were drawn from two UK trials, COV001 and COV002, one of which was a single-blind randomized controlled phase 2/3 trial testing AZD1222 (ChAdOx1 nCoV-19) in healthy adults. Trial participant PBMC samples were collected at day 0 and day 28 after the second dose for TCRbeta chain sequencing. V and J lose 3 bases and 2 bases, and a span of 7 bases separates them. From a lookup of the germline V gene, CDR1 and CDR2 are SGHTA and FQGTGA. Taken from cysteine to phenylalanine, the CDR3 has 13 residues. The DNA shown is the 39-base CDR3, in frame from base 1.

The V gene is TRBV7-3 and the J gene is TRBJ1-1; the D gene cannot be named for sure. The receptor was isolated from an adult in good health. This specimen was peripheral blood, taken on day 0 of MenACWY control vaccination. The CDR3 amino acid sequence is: CASSLVLNTEAFF. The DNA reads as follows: TGTGCCAGCAGCTTGGTCCTCAACACTGAAGCTTTCTTT.